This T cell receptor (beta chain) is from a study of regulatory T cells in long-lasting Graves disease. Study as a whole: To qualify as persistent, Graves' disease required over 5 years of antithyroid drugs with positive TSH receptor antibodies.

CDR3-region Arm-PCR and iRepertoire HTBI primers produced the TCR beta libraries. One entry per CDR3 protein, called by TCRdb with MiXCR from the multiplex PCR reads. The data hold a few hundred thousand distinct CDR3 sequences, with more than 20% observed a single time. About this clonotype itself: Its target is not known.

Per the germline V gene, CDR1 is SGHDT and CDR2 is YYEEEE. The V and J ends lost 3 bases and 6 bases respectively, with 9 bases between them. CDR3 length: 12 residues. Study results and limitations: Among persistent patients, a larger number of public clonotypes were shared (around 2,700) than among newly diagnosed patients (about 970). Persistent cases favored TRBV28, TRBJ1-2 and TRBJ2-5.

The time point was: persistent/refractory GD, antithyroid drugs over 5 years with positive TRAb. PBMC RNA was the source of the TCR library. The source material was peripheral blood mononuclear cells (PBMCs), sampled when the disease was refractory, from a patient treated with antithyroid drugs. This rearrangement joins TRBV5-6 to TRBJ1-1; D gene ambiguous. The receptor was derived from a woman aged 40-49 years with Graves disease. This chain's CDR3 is CASSSTYAEAFF. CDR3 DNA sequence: TGTGCCAGCAGCTCGACATATGCTGAAGCTTTCTTT.